This T cell receptor beta chain emerged from a study of blood T cell repertoires in COVID-19. The repertoire was sequenced with immunoSEQ multiplex PCR; TCRdb's copy has only in-frame clones and lacks some. The repertoire holds 100,000 to 150,000 clones, about 86% seen once, with around 2.4% in the top ten. The V gene lost 3 bases and the J gene lost 4 bases, with 8 bases spanning the gap. Germline V gene data show CDR1 as SEHNR and CDR2 as FQNEAQ (reference sequence). The CDR3 has 13 residues. There are a few counts of this clone. The receptor comes from a man aged 35 to 55 with acute COVID-19. The chain recombines TRBV7-9 with TRBJ2-3, with D hard to call. The material sequenced was PBMCs or T cells enriched from blood (not recorded which). The CDR3 region is CASSFVAPDTQYF. CDR3 nucleotide sequence: TGTGCCAGCAGCTTCGTAGCCCCAGATACGCAGTATTTT.